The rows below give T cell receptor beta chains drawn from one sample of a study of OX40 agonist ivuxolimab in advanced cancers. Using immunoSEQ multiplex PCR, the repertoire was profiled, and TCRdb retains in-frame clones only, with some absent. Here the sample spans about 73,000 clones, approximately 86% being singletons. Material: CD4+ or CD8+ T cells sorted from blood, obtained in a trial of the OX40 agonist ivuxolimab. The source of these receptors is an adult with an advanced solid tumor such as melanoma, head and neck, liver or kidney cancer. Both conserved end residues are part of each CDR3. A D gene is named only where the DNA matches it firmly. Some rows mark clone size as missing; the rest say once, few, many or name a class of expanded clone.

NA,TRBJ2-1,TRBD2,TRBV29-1,CSVPALRAGVGNEQFF,TGCAGCGTTCCAGCCTTAAGAGCGGGGGTTGGCAATGAGCAGTTCTTC
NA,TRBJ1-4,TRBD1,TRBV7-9,CASSLLTGTGSTNEKLFF,TGTGCCAGCAGCTTATTGACCGGGACAGGGTCAACTAATGAAAAACTGTTTTTT
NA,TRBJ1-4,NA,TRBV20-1,CSAREAGGQFF,TGCAGTGCTAGGGAGGCCGGGGGACAGTTTTTT
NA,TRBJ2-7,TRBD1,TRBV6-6,CASRDGGTGRYEQYF,TGTGCCAGCAGGGACGGGGGGACAGGGCGTTACGAGCAGTACTTC
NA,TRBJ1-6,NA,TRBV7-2,CASSQRAPKDSPLHF,TGTGCCAGCAGCCAGAGGGCCCCTAAGGACTCACCCCTCCACTTT
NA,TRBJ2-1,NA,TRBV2,CASSYREWKQFF,TGTGCCAGCAGTTACAGGGAATGGAAGCAGTTCTTC
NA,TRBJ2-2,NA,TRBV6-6,CATQGAQGGYTGELFF,TGTGCCACCCAAGGTGCCCAGGGGGGTTACACCGGGGAGCTGTTTTTT
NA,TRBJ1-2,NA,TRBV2,CASRAGSIRNYGYTF,TGTGCCAGCAGAGCCGGGAGCATACGCAACTATGGCTACACCTTC
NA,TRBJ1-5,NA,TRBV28,CASSVGTIRDQPQHF,TGTGCCAGCAGTGTTGGGACAATCAGGGATCAGCCCCAGCATTTT
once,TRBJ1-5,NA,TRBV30,CAWSVHRAGEPQHF,TGTGCCTGGAGTGTACACAGGGCCGGAGAGCCCCAGCATTTT
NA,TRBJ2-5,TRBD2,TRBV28,CASSLEASGSETQYF,TGTGCCAGCAGTTTAGAGGCTAGCGGGAGTGAGACCCAGTACTTC
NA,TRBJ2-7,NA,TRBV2,CASSDPYEQYF,TGTGCCAGCAGTGACCCCTACGAGCAGTACTTC
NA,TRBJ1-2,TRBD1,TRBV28,CASSAAGTGNNYGYTF,TGTGCCAGCAGTGCCGCCGGGACAGGGAATAACTATGGCTACACCTTC
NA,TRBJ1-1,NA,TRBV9,CASSVGPGAINTEAFF,TGTGCCAGCAGCGTAGGGCCGGGGGCAATAAACACTGAAGCTTTCTTT
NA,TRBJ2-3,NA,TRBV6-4,CASTRGGGITDTQYF,TGTGCCAGCACAAGGGGGGGAGGGATCACAGATACGCAGTATTTT
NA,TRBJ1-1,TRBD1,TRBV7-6,CASSTRQGAPEAFF,TGTGCCAGCAGCACGCGACAGGGGGCGCCTGAAGCTTTCTTT
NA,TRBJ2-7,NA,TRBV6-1,CASSDTHRAYEQYF,TGTGCCAGCAGTGATACCCACAGAGCCTACGAGCAGTACTTC
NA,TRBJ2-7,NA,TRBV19,CASSIGALSYEQYF,TGTGCCAGTAGTATAGGGGCCCTAAGTTACGAGCAGTACTTC
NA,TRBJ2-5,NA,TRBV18,CASSNSTVGFQYF,TGTGCCAGCTCTAATTCGACGGTGGGTTTTCAGTACTTC
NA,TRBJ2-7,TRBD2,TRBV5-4,CASSLGLAGSYEQYF,TGTGCCAGCAGCTTAGGACTAGCGGGTTCCTACGAGCAGTACTTC
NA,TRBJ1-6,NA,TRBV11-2,CASSLGVNSPLHF,TGTGCCAGCAGCTTAGGCGTGAATTCACCCCTCCACTTT
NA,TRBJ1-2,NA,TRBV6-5,CAIPDTYGYTF,TGTGCCATCCCGGACACTTATGGCTACACCTTC
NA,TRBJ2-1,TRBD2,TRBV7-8,CASSLLSSGGGEQFF,TGTGCCAGCAGCTTATTGTCTAGCGGGGGCGGTGAGCAGTTCTTC
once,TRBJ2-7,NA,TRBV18,CASSPWVGSEQYF,TGTGCCAGCTCACCGTGGGTAGGTAGCGAGCAGTACTTC
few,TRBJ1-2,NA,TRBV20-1,CSAHRVGGYTF,TGCAGTGCTCACAGGGTAGGCGGCTACACCTTC
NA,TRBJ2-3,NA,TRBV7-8,CASSLERGLGGTQYF,TGTGCCAGCAGCTTAGAGAGGGGCCTCGGGGGTACGCAGTATTTT
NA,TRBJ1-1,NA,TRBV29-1,CSVGVKRNTEAFF,TGCAGCGTTGGTGTCAAACGGAACACTGAAGCTTTCTTT
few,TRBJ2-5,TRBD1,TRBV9,CASTLQGGPETQYF,TGTGCCAGCACCCTACAGGGGGGCCCAGAGACCCAGTACTTC
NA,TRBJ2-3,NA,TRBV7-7,CASSVRESNTDTQYF,TGTGCTAGCAGCGTCCGGGAGTCGAACACAGATACGCAGTATTTT
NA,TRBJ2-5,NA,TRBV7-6,CASSPPPGDQETQYF,TGTGCCAGCAGCCCTCCCCCTGGGGACCAAGAGACCCAGTACTTC
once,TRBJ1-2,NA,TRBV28,CASSFGGVEGYGYTF,TGTGCCAGCAGTTTTGGGGGGGTGGAGGGCTATGGCTACACCTTC
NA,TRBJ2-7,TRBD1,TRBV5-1,CASSLTGTGSYEQYF,TGCGCCAGCAGCTTAACCGGGACAGGGTCATACGAGCAGTACTTC
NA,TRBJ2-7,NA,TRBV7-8,CASSLAFYEQYF,TGTGCCAGCAGCTTAGCTTTCTACGAGCAGTACTTC
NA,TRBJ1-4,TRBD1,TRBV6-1,CASSDRQGKKLFF,TGTGCCAGCAGTGACCGACAGGGCAAAAAACTGTTTTTT
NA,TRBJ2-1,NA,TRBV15,CATSIGSYNEQFF,TGTGCCACCAGCATCGGGTCCTACAATGAGCAGTTCTTC
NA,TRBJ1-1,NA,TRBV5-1,CASSSRGAVNTEAFF,TGCGCCAGCAGTTCTCGGGGCGCGGTAAACACTGAAGCTTTCTTT
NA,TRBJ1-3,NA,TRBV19,CASSPRTAQSGNTIYF,TGTGCCAGTAGTCCTAGGACAGCCCAATCTGGAAACACCATATATTTT
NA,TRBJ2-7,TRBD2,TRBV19,CASSIGLAGASAYEQYF,TGTGCCAGTAGTATCGGACTAGCGGGGGCCTCGGCGTACGAGCAGTACTTC
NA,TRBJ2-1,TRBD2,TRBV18,CAASSGVPTYNEQFF,TGTGCCGCCTCTAGCGGGGTGCCGACCTACAATGAGCAGTTCTTC
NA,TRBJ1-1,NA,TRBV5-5,CASSLFVVLDTEAFF,TGTGCCAGCAGCTTGTTTGTCGTTCTGGACACTGAAGCTTTCTTT
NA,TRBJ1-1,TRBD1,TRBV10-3,CAMGQGADTEAFF,TGTGCCATGGGACAGGGGGCGGACACTGAAGCTTTCTTT
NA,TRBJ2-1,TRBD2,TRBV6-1,CASSVTSGSSYEQFF,TGTGCCAGCAGTGTGACTAGCGGGAGTAGCTATGAGCAGTTCTTC
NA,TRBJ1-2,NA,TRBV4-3,CASSQGQGRNGGGYGYTF,TGCGCCAGCAGCCAGGGGCAGGGAAGAAACGGAGGGGGCTATGGCTACACCTTC
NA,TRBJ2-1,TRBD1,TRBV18,CASSPSGGAGNEQFF,TGTGCCAGCTCACCCTCAGGGGGCGCGGGTAATGAGCAGTTCTTC
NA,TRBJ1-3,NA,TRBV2,CASSESGNTIYF,TGTGCCAGCAGTGAATCTGGAAACACCATATATTTT
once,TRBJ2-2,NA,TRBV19,CASSIEGTGELFF,TGTGCCAGTAGTATAGAGGGGACCGGGGAGCTGTTTTTT
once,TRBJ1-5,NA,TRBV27,CASSSLRRKNQPQHF,TGTGCCAGCAGTTCCTTACGACGGAAAAATCAGCCCCAGCATTTT
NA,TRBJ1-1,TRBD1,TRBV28,CASRRPGTGSNTEAFF,TGTGCCAGCAGACGTCCCGGGACAGGTTCGAACACTGAAGCTTTCTTT
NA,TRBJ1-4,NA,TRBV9,CASSEDGGKGEKLFF,TGTGCCAGCAGCGAGGATGGGGGCAAGGGAGAAAAACTGTTTTTT
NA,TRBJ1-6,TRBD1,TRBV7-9,CASSLRDRGNSPLHF,TGTGCCAGCAGCTTACGGGACAGGGGAAATTCACCCCTCCACTTT
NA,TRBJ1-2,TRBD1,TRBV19,CASSMATGGRGNYGYTF,TGTGCCAGTAGTATGGCGACAGGGGGCAGAGGTAACTATGGCTACACCTTC
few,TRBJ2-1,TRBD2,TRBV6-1,CAISAFAGGPSEQFF,TGTGCCATCTCCGCGTTCGCGGGAGGGCCTAGTGAGCAGTTCTTC
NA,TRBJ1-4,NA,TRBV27,CASSFVGGNEKLFF,TGTGCCAGCAGTTTCGTCGGGGGAAATGAAAAACTGTTTTTT
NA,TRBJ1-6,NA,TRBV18,CASSPGRNSPLHF,TGTGCCAGCTCACCCGGACGAAATTCACCCCTCCACTTT
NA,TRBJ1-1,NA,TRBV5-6,CASSLGMANTEAFF,TGTGCCAGCAGCTTGGGAATGGCGAACACTGAAGCTTTCTTT
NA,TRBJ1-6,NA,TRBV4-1,CASSLGDPYNSPLHF,TGCGCCAGCAGCCTTGGGGACCCCTATAATTCACCCCTCCACTTT
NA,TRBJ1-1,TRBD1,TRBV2,CATRDRGTEAFF,TGTGCCACCCGGGACAGGGGCACTGAAGCTTTCTTT
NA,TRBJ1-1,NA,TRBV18,CASSPSGERTEAFF,TGTGCCAGCTCACCTTCAGGGGAACGCACTGAAGCTTTCTTT
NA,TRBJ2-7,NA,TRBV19,CASSMRGEQYF,TGTGCCAGTAGTATGAGGGGGGAGCAGTACTTC